The 8 T cell receptor beta chains presented below share a single source sample, sequenced in a study of identical twins. TCRdb independently ran MiXCR on the 5' RACE reads; one entry per CDR3 protein. This sample has 1.5 million to 2 million distinct CDR3 sequences, with more than 30% found just once. Sequencing used cord blood. All receptors come from a newborn girl in good health.

This clonotype came up a few times. V gene TRBV20-1 combines with J gene TRBJ2-7; 9 nucleotides align to TRBD2. CDR1 is DFQATT, CDR2 SNEGSKA, per germline (reference sequence). V trimming: 2 bases; J trimming: 7 bases; junction bases outside the gene matches: 9. This CDR3 region has 14 residues. CDR3 bases: TGCAGTGCTAGAACAGGCGGGGGGGCGCCGGAGCAGTACTTC. Protein: CSARTGGGAPEQYF.

This clonotype appeared a few times. The chain recombines TRBV20-1 with TRBJ2-7, with TRBD2 matching 11 bases. Trimming at V came to 0 bases and at J to 5 bases, leaving 3 bases not matched to a gene. Germline loops: CDR1 DFQATT, CDR2 SNEGSKA (reference sequence). The length of the CDR3 is 14 residues. The CDR3 here is CSARDFSGRDEQYF. The CDR3 bases are TGCAGTGCTAGAGATTTTAGCGGGAGGGACGAGCAGTACTTC.

The chain couples TRBV3-1 to TRBJ1-2; D uncertain. Germline V lookup: CDR1 LGHDT, CDR2 YNNKEL (reference sequence). The CDR3 has 13 amino acids. V was trimmed by 1 base and J by 7 bases, leaving 10 bases between them. The CDR3, as DNA: TGTGCCAGCAGCCAAGTGGGGAAGCGTGGCTACACCTTC. Amino acid sequence: CASSQVGKRGYTF.

In this sample, this clonotype turned up a few times. The V gene is TRBV13, the J gene TRBJ1-2; tentative D call: TRBD1 (6 bases). V dropped 8 bases and J dropped 3 bases, with 16 bases sitting between them. Germline-derived CDR1 and CDR2 are PRHDT and FYEKMQ (reference sequence). The CDR3 runs to 14 residues. CDR3 DNA: TGTGCCAGCGAACCTTCCGGGACACACTATGGCTACACCTTC. It is translated as CASEPSGTHYGYTF.

The V call is TRBV28, the J call TRBJ2-7; tentatively, D is TRBD1 (6 bases). The V end lost 2 bases, the J end lost 6 bases, and 17 bases lay between the germline ends. CDR1 MDHEN and CDR2 SYDVKM come from the germline V gene. This CDR3 has 15 residues. Here the CDR3 reads CASSLMGQVYSEQYF. The CDR3, as DNA: TGTGCCAGCAGTTTAATGGGACAAGTCTACAGCGAGCAGTACTTC. Complete variable domain (other parts from reference TRBV28 and TRBJ2-7): DVKVTQSSRYLVKRTGEKVFLECVQDMDHENMFWYRQDPGLGLRLIYFSYDVKMKEKGDIPEGYSVSREKKERFSLILESASTNQTSMYLCASSLMGQVYSEQYFGPGTRLTVT.

The V gene is TRBV12-3 or TRBV12-4, the J gene TRBJ2-1, with a possible D match to TRBD2 (6 bases). The CDR3 contains 15 residues. V was clipped by 7 bases and J by 0 bases, with 13 bases between them. The DNA of the CDR3 is TGTGCCAGCACCACCGAGCGGGTCTCCTACAATGAGCAGTTCTTC. Its translation is CASTTERVSYNEQFF.

This chain uses TRBV7-2 with TRBJ2-7; tentative D call: TRBD1 (5 bases). Germline V gives CDR1 SGHTA, CDR2 FQGNSA. V dropped 5 bases and J dropped 2 bases, with 19 bases sitting between them. This CDR3 has 16 amino acids. In DNA form, the CDR3 reads TGTGCCAGCAGCCCCAGGACACCCAAAAAAACCTACGAGCAGTACTTC. As protein: CASSPRTPKKTYEQYF.

The chain recombines TRBV5-1 with TRBJ2-3; 9 positions agree with TRBD2. This CDR3 contains 15 residues. CDR1 and CDR2 (germline): SGHRS, YFSETQ. Germline trimming cut 2 bases from V and 4 bases from J; bases unmatched to any gene: 5. CDR3 sequence: CASSFSAGGPDTQYF. The DNA for the CDR3 is TGCGCCAGCAGCTTTTCGGCGGGGGGGCCAGATACGCAGTATTTT.